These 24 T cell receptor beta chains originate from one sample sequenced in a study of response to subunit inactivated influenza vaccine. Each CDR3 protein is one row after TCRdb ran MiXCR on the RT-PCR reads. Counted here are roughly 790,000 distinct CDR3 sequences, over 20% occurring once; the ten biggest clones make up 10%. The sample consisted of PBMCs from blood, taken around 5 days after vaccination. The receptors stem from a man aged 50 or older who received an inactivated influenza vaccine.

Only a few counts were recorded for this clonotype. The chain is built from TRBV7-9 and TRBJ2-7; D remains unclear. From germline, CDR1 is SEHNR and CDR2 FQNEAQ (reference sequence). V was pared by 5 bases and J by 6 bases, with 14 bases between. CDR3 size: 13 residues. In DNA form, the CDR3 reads TGTGCCAGCAGCGTACAACTGAAGTCCGAGCAGTACTTC. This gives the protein CASSVQLKSEQYF.

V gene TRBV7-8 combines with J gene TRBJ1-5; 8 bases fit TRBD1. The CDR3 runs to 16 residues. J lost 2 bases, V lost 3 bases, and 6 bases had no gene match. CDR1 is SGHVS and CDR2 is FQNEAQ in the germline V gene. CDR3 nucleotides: TGTGCCAGCAGCTTCCTGGACAGGGATGGCAATCAGCCCCAGCATTTT. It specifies CASSFLDRDGNQPQHF. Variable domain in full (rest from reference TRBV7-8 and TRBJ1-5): GAGVSQSPRYKVAKRGQDVALRCDPISGHVSLFWYQQALGQGPEFLTYFQNEAQLDKSGLPSDRFFAERPEGSVSTLKIQRTQQEDSAVYLCASSFLDRDGNQPQHFGDGTRLSIL.

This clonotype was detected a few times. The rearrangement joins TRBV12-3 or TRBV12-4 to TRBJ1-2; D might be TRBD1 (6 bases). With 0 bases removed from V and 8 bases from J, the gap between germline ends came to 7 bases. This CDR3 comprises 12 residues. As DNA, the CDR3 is TGTGCCAGCAGTTTAGCCAGGGGCGGCTACACCTTC. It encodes CASSLARGGYTF.

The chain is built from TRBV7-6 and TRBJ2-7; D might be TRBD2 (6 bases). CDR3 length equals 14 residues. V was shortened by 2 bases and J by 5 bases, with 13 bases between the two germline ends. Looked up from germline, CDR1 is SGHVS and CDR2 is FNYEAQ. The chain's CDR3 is CASSLSGSYHEQYF. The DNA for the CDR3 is TGTGCCAGCAGCTTATCCGGGAGTTACCACGAGCAGTACTTC.

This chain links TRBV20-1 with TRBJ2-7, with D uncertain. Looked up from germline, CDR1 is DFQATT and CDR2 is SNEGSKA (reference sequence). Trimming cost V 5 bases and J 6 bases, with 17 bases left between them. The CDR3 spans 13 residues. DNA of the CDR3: TGCAGTGCTCTCGGTCTCAAACCAGGCGAGCAGTACTTC. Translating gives CSALGLKPGEQYF.

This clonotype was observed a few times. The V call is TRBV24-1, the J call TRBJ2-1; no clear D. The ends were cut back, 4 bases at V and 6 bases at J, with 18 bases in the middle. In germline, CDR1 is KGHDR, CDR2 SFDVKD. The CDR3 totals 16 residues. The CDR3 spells CATSDSGFYIGNEQFF. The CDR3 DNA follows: TGTGCCACCAGTGACTCTGGATTCTACATTGGCAATGAGCAGTTCTTC.

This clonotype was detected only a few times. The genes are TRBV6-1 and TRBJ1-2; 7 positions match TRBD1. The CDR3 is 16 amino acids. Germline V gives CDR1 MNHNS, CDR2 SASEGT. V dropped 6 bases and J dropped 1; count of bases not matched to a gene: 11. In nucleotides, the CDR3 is TGTGCCAGCAGCATAGACGGGACAGCTATTAACTATGGCTACACCTTC. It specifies CASSIDGTAINYGYTF.

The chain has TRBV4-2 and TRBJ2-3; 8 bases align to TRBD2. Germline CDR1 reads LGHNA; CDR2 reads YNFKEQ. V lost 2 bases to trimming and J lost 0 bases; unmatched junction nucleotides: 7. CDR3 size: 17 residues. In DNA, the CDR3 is TGTGCCAGCAGCCAATTACTAGCGGCCTATAGCACAGATACGCAGTATTTT. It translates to CASSQLLAAYSTDTQYF.

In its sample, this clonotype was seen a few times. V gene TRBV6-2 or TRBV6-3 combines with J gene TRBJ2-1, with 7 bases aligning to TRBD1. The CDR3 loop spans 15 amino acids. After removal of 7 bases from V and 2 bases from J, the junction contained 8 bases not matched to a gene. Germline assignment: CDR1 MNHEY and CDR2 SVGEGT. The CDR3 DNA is TGTGCCAGCACCCTCACCGGGACAGCCTACAATGAGCAGTTCTTC. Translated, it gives CASTLTGTAYNEQFF.

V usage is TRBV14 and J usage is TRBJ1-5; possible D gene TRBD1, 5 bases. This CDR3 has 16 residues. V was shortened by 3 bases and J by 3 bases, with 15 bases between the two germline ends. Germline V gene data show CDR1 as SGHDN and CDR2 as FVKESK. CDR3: CASSQTKDSTNQPQHF. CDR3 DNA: TGTGCCAGCAGCCAGACCAAAGACAGCACCAATCAGCCCCAGCATTTT. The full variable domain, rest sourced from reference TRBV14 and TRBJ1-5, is EAGVTQFPSHSVIEKGQTVTLRCDPISGHDNLYWYRRVMGKEIKFLLHFVKESKQDESGMPNNRFLAERTGGTYSTLKVQPAELEDSGVYFCASSQTKDSTNQPQHFGDGTRLSIL.

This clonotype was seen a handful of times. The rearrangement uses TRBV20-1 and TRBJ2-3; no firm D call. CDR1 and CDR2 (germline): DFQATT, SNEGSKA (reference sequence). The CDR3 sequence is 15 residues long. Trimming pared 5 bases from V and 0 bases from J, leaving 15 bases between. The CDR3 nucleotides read TGCAGTGCTGGACGGGCAGATGCTAGCACAGATACGCAGTATTTT. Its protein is CSAGRADASTDTQYF.

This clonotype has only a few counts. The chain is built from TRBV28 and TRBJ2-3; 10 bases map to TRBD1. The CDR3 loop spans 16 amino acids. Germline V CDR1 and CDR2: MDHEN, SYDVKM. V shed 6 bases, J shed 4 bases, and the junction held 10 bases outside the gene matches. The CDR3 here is CASRGSGQGFADTQYF. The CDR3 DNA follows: TGTGCCAGCAGGGGGTCGGGACAGGGGTTCGCAGATACGCAGTATTTT.

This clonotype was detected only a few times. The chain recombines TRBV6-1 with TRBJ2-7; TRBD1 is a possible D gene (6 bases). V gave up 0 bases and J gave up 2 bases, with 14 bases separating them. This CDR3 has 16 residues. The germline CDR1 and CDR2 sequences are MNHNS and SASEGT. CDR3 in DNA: TGTGCCAGCAGTGAAGCGGGACAAAGGGGAGCCTACGAGCAGTACTTC. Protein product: CASSEAGQRGAYEQYF.

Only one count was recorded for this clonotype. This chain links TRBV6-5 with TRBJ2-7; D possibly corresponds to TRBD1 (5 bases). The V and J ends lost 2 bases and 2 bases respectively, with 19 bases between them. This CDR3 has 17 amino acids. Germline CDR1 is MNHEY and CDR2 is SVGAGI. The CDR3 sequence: CASSYPVGQANPYEQYF. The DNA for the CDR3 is TGTGCCAGCAGTTACCCCGTGGGGCAGGCCAACCCCTACGAGCAGTACTTC.

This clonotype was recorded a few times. This chain's CDR3 is CASSYPRLAGDNEQFF. DNA of the CDR3: TGTGCCAGCAGTTACCCCCGGCTAGCGGGGGACAATGAGCAGTTCTTC. The V and J genes are TRBV6-2 or TRBV6-3 and TRBJ2-1, with TRBD2 matching 10 bases. V lost 2 bases, J lost 5 bases, and 6 bases stayed unmatched. The length of the CDR3 is 16 residues. Per the germline V gene, CDR1 is MNHEY and CDR2 is SVGEGT.

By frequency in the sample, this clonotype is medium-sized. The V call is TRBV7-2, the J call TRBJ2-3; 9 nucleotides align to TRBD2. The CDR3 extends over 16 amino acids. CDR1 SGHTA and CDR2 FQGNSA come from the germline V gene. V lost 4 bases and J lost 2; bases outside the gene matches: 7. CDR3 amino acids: CASSWGLAGSTDTQYF. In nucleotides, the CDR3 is TGTGCCAGCAGCTGGGGACTAGCAGGGTCCACAGATACGCAGTATTTT.

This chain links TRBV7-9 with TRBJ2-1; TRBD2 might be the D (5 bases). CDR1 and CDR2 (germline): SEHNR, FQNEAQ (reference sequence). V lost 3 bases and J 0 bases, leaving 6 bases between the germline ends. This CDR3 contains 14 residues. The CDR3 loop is CASSFGISYNEQFF. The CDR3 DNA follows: TGTGCCAGCAGCTTCGGGATCTCCTACAATGAGCAGTTCTTC. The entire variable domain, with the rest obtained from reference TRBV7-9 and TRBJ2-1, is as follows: DTGVSQNPRHKITKRGQNVTFRCDPISEHNRLYWYRQTLGQGPEFLTYFQNEAQLEKSRLLSDRFSAERPKGSFSTLEIQRTEQGDSAMYLCASSFGISYNEQFFGPGTRLTVL.

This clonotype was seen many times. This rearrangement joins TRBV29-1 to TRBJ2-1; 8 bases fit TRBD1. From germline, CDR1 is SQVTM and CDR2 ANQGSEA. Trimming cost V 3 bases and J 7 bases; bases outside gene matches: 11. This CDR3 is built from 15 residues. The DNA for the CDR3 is TGCAGCGTTGAGGGTCCAGGGGGCGGATCGAATGAGCAGTTCTTC. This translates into CSVEGPGGGSNEQFF.

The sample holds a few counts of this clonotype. CDR3: CASSQGTNGRGEQFF. The CDR3 nucleotides are TGCGCCAGCAGCCAAGGGACCAACGGGCGGGGTGAGCAGTTCTTC. The chain has TRBV4-3 and TRBJ2-1; tentatively, D is TRBD2 (6 bases). Germline CDR1 and CDR2: LGHNA and YSLEER. This CDR3 has 15 amino acids. V gave up 1 base and J gave up 9 bases, with 16 bases separating them.

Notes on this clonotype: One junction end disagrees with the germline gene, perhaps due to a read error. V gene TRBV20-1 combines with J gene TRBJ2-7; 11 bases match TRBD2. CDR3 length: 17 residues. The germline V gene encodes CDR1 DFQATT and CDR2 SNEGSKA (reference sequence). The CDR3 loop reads CCARDRRLAGKHYEQYF. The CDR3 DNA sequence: TGCTGTGCTAGAGATCGGCGACTAGCGGGGAAACACTACGAGCAGTACTTC.

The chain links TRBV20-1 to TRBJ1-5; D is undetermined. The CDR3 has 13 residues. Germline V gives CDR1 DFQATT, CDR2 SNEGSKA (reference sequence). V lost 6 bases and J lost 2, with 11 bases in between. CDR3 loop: CSATTGGNQPQHF. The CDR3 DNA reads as TGCAGTGCGACGACCGGGGGCAATCAGCCCCAGCATTTT.

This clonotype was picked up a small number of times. CDR3 loop: CASSLSLGQDPGWYEQYF. DNA of the CDR3: TGTGCCAGCAGCTTAAGTCTCGGTCAGGACCCGGGGTGGTACGAGCAGTACTTC. The gene calls are TRBV11-1 and TRBJ2-7; D is perhaps TRBD2 (5 bases). Germline CDR1 reads SGHAT; CDR2 reads FQDESV (reference sequence). CDR3 length: 18 amino acids. V shed 2 bases and J shed 4 bases, with 24 bases lying between them.

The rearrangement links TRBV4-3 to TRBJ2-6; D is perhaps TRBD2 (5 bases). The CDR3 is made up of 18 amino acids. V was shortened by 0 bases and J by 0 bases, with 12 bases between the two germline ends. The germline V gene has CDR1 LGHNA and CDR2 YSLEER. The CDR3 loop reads CASSQDEGPLSGANVLTF. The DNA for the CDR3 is TGCGCCAGCAGCCAAGACGAGGGCCCCCTCTCTGGGGCCAACGTCCTGACTTTC.

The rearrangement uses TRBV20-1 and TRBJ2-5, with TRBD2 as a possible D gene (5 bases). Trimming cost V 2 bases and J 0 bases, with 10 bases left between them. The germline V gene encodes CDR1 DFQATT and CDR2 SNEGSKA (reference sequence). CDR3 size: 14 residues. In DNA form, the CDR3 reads TGCAGTGCTAGACTTAGCGACTACCAAGAGACCCAGTACTTC. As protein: CSARLSDYQETQYF.